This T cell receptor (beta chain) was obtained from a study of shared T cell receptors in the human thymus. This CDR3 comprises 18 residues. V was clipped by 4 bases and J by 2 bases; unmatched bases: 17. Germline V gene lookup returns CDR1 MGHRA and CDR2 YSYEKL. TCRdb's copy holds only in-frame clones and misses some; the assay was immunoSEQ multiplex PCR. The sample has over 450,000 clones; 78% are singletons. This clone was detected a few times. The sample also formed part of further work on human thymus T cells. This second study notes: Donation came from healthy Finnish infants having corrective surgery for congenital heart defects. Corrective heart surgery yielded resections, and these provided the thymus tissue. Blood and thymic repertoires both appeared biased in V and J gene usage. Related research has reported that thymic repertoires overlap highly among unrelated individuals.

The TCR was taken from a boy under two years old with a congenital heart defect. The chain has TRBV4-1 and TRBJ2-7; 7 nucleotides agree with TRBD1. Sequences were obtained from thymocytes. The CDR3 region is CASSLGSKQGFEPYEQYF. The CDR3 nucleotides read TGCGCCAGCAGCCTTGGAAGTAAACAGGGGTTCGAGCCCTACGAGCAGTACTTC.